This TCR beta chain was observed in a study of regulatory T cells in long-lasting Graves disease. General study results and limits: Clonotypes that were public and shared totalled 2,741 in persistent patients versus 750 to 1,000 in new patients. TRBV28 was favored in persistent disease, as were TRBJ1-2 and TRBJ2-5. TCR diversity in persistent Graves' patients was below that of newly diagnosed ones.

About this clonotype itself: The target antigen is unknown.

The J segment lost 3 bases and the V segment lost 4 bases, leaving 13 bases of the junction unmatched. In germline, CDR1 is SGHRS, CDR2 YFSETQ. The CDR3 consists of 17 residues. For TCR beta, libraries came from iRepertoire HTBI primers and Arm-PCR of CDR3 regions. TCRdb passed the multiplex PCR reads through MiXCR, listing each CDR3 protein once. The table lists about 450,000 distinct CDR3 sequences, 23% of them singletons. Time point: persistent/refractory GD, antithyroid drugs over 5 years with positive TRAb. PBMC-extracted RNA yielded the TCR library. Peripheral blood, Nine milliliters per patient, was collected in EDTA tubes.

The sequence was obtained from a female donor with Graves disease. The sample was peripheral blood mononuclear cells (PBMCs), taken when the disease was refractory, from a patient treated with antithyroid drugs. The gene calls are TRBV5-1 and TRBJ2-5, with 9 bases that match TRBD2. Here the CDR3 reads CASSGGLAGHSKETQYF. The CDR3 DNA reads as TGCGCCAGCAGCGGGGGGCTAGCGGGGCATTCCAAAGAGACCCAGTACTTC.